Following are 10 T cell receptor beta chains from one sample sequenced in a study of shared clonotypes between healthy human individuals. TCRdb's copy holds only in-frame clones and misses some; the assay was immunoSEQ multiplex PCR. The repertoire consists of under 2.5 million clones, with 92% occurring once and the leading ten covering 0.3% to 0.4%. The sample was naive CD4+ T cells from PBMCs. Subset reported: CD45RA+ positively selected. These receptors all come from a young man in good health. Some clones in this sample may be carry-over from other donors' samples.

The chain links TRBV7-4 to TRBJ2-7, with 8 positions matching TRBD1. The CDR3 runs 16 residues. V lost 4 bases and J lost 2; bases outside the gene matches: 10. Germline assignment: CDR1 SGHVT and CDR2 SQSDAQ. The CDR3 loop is CASSSVPDRAPYEQYF. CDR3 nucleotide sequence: TGTGCCAGCAGCTCCGTCCCGGACAGGGCACCCTACGAGCAGTACTTC.

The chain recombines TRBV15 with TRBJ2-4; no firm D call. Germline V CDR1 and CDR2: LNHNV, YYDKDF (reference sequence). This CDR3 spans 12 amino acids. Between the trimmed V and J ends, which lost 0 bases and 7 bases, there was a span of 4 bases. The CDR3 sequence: CATSRDRNIQYF. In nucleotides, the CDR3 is TGTGCCACCAGCAGAGATCGGAACATTCAGTACTTC.

The CDR3 DNA reads as TGTGCCAGCAGAGATAGGACTAGTTTGTCACTCGAGCAGTACTTC. This sequence encodes CASRDRTSLSLEQYF. The rearrangement links TRBV6-6 to TRBJ2-7; 7 nucleotides line up with TRBD2. Germline trimming cut 6 bases from V and 6 bases from J; bases unmatched to any gene: 14. Germline loops: CDR1 MNHNY, CDR2 SVGAGI (reference sequence). The CDR3 runs to 15 residues.

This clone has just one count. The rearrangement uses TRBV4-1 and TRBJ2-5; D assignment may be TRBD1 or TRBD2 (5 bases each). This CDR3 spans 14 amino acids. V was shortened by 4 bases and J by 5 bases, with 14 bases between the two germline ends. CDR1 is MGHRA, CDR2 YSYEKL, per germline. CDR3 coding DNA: TGCGCCAGCAGCCGCGATACAGGAGGCGAGACCCAGTACTTC. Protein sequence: CASSRDTGGETQYF.

CDR3 in DNA: TGTGCCAGCAGTGAAGGACCGGCGGGCTATGGCTACACCTTC. Amino acids: CASSEGPAGYGYTF. V usage is TRBV6-1 and J usage is TRBJ1-2; no reliable D call. CDR1 and CDR2 (germline): MNHNS, SASEGT. V was shortened by 1 base and J by 4 bases, with 10 bases between the two germline ends. The CDR3 contains 14 residues.

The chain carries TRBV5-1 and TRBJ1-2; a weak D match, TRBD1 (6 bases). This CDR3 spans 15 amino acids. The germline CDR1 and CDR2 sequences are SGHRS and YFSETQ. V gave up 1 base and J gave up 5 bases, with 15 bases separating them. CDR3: CASSLRQGQLYGYTF. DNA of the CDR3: TGCGCCAGCAGCTTGAGGCAGGGACAACTATATGGCTACACCTTC.

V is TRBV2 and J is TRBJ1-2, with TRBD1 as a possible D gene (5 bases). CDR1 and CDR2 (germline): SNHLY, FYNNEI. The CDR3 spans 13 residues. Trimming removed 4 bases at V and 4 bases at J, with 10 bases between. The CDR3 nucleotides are TGTGCCAGCAGTGGTGGGGCAATCTATGGCTACACCTTC. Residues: CASSGGAIYGYTF.

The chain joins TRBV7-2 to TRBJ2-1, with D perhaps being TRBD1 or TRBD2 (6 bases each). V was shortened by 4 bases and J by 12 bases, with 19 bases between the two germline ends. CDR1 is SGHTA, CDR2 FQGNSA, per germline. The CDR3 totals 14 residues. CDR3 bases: TGTGCCAGCAGCTCGAGGGGGTTGGGAGGACGGCAGTTCTTC. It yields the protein CASSSRGLGGRQFF.

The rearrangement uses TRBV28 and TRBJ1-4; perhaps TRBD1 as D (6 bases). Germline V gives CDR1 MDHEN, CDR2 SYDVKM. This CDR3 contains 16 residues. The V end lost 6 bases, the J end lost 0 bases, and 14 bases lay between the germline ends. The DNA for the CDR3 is TGTGCCAGCAGCCAGACTAGGACAGCAACTAATGAAAAACTGTTTTTT. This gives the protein CASSQTRTATNEKLFF.

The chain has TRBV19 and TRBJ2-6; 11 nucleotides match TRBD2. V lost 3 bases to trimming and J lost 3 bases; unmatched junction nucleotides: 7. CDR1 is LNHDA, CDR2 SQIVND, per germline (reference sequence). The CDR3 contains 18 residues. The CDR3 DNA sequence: TGTGCCAGTAGTATTGGGACTAGCGGACGGAATGGGGCCAACGTCCTGACTTTC. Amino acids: CASSIGTSGRNGANVLTF.